Listed below are T cell receptor beta chains from one sample, sequenced in a study of T cells in Graves' hyperthyroidism and ophthalmopathy. From the multiplex PCR reads, TCRdb called clonotypes with MiXCR, one entry per CDR3 protein. This sample carries fewer than 700,000 distinct CDR3 sequences, around 15% of them seen once, and the ten largest clones take approximately 3.8%. The specimen was blood. The source is a woman aged 25 to 39 with Graves' hyperthyroidism. Both conserved end residues are part of each CDR3.

j_call v_call cdr3_aa
TRBJ2-3 TRBV5-1 CASSYDGYTQYF
TRBJ2-3 TRBV7-9 CASSLGQGESTDTQYF
TRBJ2-3 TRBV5-4 CASSHRDYSDTQYF
TRBJ2-3 TRBV5-1 CASSLLAALSTDTQYF
TRBJ2-1 TRBV6-2/TRBV6-3 CASSYAGGWFSDEQFF
TRBJ2-2 TRBV27 CASSPRLAGVNTGELFF
TRBJ2-1 TRBV4-1 CASSPPGTGFHEQFF
TRBJ2-5 TRBV6-1 CASSEQGASETQYF
TRBJ2-1 TRBV9 CASSASGIEQFF
TRBJ2-5 TRBV5-1 CASSPGIGKETQYF
TRBJ2-3 TRBV5-1 CASSLEALNTDTQYF
TRBJ1-5 TRBV30 CAWRGHSNQPQHF
TRBJ2-1 TRBV5-1 CASSFEGGNEQFF
TRBJ2-7 TRBV13 CASSPPDREEQYF
TRBJ1-2 TRBV6-2/TRBV6-3 CASSRDTPNYGYTF
TRBJ2-1 TRBV3-1 CASSGGTSGSFYEQFF
TRBJ1-2 TRBV28 CASRTPSRGNYGYTF
TRBJ2-4 TRBV20-1 CSAVGGLAKNIQYF
TRBJ2-1 TRBV6-1 CASSLGVRGVYNEQFF
TRBJ2-7 TRBV20-1 CSARRGGRRSSYEQYF
TRBJ2-6 TRBV13 CASSLWTGGHSGANVLTF
TRBJ1-5 TRBV20-1 CSARPIDRGNRQPQHF
TRBJ2-3 TRBV18 CASSPIRETDTQYF
TRBJ2-7 TRBV28 CASTTPLAGMDEQYF
TRBJ2-7 TRBV19 CASSIAGTGAYEQYF
TRBJ1-1 TRBV29-1 CSGVPAGRNTEAFF
TRBJ2-7 TRBV20-1 CSAMDQNLGSAEQYF
TRBJ2-1 TRBV28 CASRPPVGGNEQFF
TRBJ2-7 TRBV9 CASSAPSSYEQYF
TRBJ2-1 TRBV6-5 CASSSPRGLAGGRYNEQFF
TRBJ2-7 TRBV6-2/TRBV6-3 CASSYIRGNQYF
TRBJ2-5 TRBV5-1 CASRRAREETQYF
TRBJ2-5 TRBV28 CASTTGPETQYF
TRBJ1-1 TRBV20-1 CSASRLQGRTEAFF
TRBJ2-2 TRBV28 CASSLIGLTSTGELFF
TRBJ1-6 TRBV20-1 CSARGQLDNSPLHF
TRBJ1-1 TRBV5-1 CASSRGQGFTQMNTEAFF
TRBJ2-7 TRBV7-8 CASSSPALADAYEQYF
TRBJ2-5 TRBV15 CATSRETGRAMETQYF
TRBJ2-7 TRBV28 CASRSQGARYEQYF
TRBJ1-4 TRBV20-1 CSAPGKGEPNEKLFF
TRBJ2-1 TRBV19 CASSTGTIDYNEQFF
TRBJ2-7 TRBV18 CASSPGQGAFEQYF
TRBJ2-1 TRBV20-1 CSARVFGLAGDINEQFF
TRBJ2-1 TRBV3-1 CASSQVHDRSNEQFF
TRBJ1-6 TRBV27 CASSTPRAYNSPLHF
TRBJ2-3 TRBV27 CASMPLAGGTDTQYF
TRBJ2-7 TRBV20-1 CSVQGLASSYEQYF
TRBJ2-7 TRBV27 CASSFSSGSNEQYF